This T cell receptor (beta chain) was sequenced for a study of T cell responses to AZD1222 COVID-19 vaccine. CDR1 is LGHDT, CDR2 YNNKEL, per germline (reference sequence). CDR3 length: 16 residues. V trimming: 3 bases; J trimming: 6 bases; junction bases outside the gene matches: 7. Repertoires were generated with immunoSEQ multiplex PCR, while TCRdb's copy carries only in-frame clones and drops some. The sample includes 140,000 to 150,000 clones, around 93% seen only once; the top ten take 3% to 4%. The V gene is TRBV3-1 (or the pseudogene TRBV3-2), the J gene TRBJ2-7; 14 bases are shared with TRBD2. Specimen: peripheral blood, collected 28 days after the second AZD1222 dose. The source of this sequence is an adult who received the AZD1222 COVID-19 vaccine. The CDR3 sequence: CASSQEGLAGVGEQYF. The DNA for the CDR3 is TGTGCCAGCAGCCAGGAGGGACTAGCGGGAGTGGGCGAGCAGTACTTC.